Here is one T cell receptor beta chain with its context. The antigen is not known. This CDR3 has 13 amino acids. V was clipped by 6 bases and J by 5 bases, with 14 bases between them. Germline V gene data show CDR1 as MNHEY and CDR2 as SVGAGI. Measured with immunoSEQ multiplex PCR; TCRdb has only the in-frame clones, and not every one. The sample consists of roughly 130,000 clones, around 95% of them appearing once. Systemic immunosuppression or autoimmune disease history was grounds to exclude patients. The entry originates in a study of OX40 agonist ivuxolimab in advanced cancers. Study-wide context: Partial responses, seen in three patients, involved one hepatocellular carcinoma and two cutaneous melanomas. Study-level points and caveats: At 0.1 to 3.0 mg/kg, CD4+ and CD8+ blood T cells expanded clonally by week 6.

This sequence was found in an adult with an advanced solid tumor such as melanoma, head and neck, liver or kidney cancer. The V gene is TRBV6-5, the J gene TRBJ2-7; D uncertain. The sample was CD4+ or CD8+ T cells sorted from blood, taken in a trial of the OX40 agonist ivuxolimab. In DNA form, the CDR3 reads TGTGCCAGCAGCGACCAGGCCTCTCACGAGCAGTACTTC. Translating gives CASSDQASHEQYF.